The 2 T cell receptor beta chains below come from one sample, sequenced in a study of blood T cells in healthy people across ages. Primers used in a second PCR of roughly 6 to 11 cycles were a sample-barcoded 5' primer and a J-beta primer mix. TCRdb called the 5' RACE reads again in MiXCR, with one record for every CDR3 protein. The data contain around 580,000 distinct CDR3 sequences, more than 45% of them seen just once; the ten biggest clones take up around 23%. Sequencing was carried out using blood. The receptors were sampled from a man older than 75 in good health.

For this clonotype: Germline and junction disagree at one end, which may indicate a read error. Written as DNA, the CDR3 is TGTGCCAACAGCGATCCTGGGGCCAACGTCCTGACTTTC. Its protein is CANSDPGANVLTF. V usage is TRBV13 and J usage is TRBJ2-6, with D unclear. The CDR3 is 13 amino acids. Germline V gene data show CDR1 as PRHDT and CDR2 as FYEKMQ (reference sequence). The whole variable domain, remainder taken from reference TRBV13 and TRBJ2-6, is AAGVIQSPRHLIKEKRETATLKCYPIPRHDTVYWYQQGPGQDPQFLISFYEKMQSDKGSIPDRFSAQQFSDYHSELNMSSLELGDSALYFCANSDPGANVLTFGAGSRLTVL.

J is TRBJ2-1 and V is TRBV20-1, with D possibly TRBD2 on 5 matching bases. The CDR3 spans 15 residues. CDR1 DFQATT and CDR2 SNEGSKA come from the germline V gene (reference sequence). V was pared by 5 bases and J by 7 bases, with 21 bases between. The CDR3 spells CSAGSTTLPTNEQFF. The CDR3 DNA is TGCAGTGCTGGATCGACTACCCTGCCCACTAATGAGCAGTTCTTC.